The sequence of this T cell receptor beta chain was determined in a study of cytomegalovirus exposure and HLA in healthy donors. The CDR3 covers 14 residues. Trimming left V 3 bases short and J 5 bases short, with 13 bases between. From germline, CDR1 is MNHNY and CDR2 SVGAGI (reference sequence). Each donor's status was that of a healthy bone marrow donor. Worth noting for this clone: Its target is unknown.

Study-wide points: In vitro checks showed that a few CMV-associated chains really do target CMV antigens. Fewer N-insertions than the roughly 670-donor mean were reportedly shown by an Asian-associated ancestry cluster in a later analysis. Across all donors, roughly uniform sequencing depth was an assumption of the presence/absence analyses.

The PCR contained 60 Vbeta and 13 Jbeta primers. The data were produced by immunoSEQ multiplex PCR, yet TCRdb's version contains in-frame clones alone and is incomplete. The sample includes about 130,000 clones, around 74% of them seen just once. This receptor was taken from a woman in her forties or fifties in good health and CMV-seropositive. Sequenced: PBMCs. The V call is TRBV6-6, the J call TRBJ2-5; tentative D call: TRBD1 (5 bases). CDR3 protein: CASSYQGTSETQYF. As DNA, the CDR3 is TGTGCCAGCAGTTATCAGGGAACCAGTGAGACCCAGTACTTC.